These T cell receptor beta chains were read from a single sample in a study of beta chain features in type 1 diabetes. The protocol was immunoSEQ multiplex PCR, while the TCRdb copy is restricted to in-frame clones and leaves out a portion. This sample has some 350,000 clones; around 10% occur once, and the top ten carry about 0.6%. The sequencing input was central memory CD4+ T cells from blood. These receptors all stem from a man aged 30 to 45 with type 1 diabetes. CDR3s include the opening cysteine and the closing phenylalanine or tryptophan. Each record gives: V gene, D gene, J gene, clone size, CDR3 DNA, CDR3 protein. D genes are given only for firm matches. The size of a clone is reported for some rows only, either as once, few or many, or as a class for expanded clones.

TRBV6-6,.,TRBJ2-5,.,TGTGCCAGCAGTTACCCAAAGGGCCTAGGGGAGACCCAGTACTTC,CASSYPKGLGETQYF
TRBV20-1,.,TRBJ2-1,many,TGCAGTGCTAGAGCCAGGATCGAGCAGTTCTTC,CSARARIEQFF
TRBV7-9,TRBD1,TRBJ1-3,few,TGTGCCAGCAGCTTCTCCGCGGGACAGGGAAAGTTTGGAAACACCATATATTTT,CASSFSAGQGKFGNTIYF
TRBV6-5,.,TRBJ1-1,few,TGTGCCAGCAGTTACTCGACCGGGGTTGGCACTGAAGCTTTCTTT,CASSYSTGVGTEAFF
TRBV18,.,TRBJ1-4,few,TGTGCCAGCTCACCCCGAACCCTGATCACGCCTAATGAAAAACTGTTTTTT,CASSPRTLITPNEKLFF
TRBV27,.,TRBJ1-2,few,TGTGCCAGCAGTCGCCAGGGAAGCGATGGCTACACCTTC,CASSRQGSDGYTF
TRBV7-3,TRBD1,TRBJ1-2,few,TGTGCCAGCAGCCCTACGACAGGGAACTATGGCTACACCTTC,CASSPTTGNYGYTF
TRBV7-2,.,TRBJ1-5,.,TGTGCCAGCAGCCTTAACCCCAATCAGCCCCAGCATTTT,CASSLNPNQPQHF
TRBV11-3,.,TRBJ2-3,.,TGTGCCACCTCCACAGATACGCAGTATTTT,CATSTDTQYF
TRBV18,TRBD1,TRBJ2-5,.,TGTGCCAGCTCGGGACAGAACCAAGAGACCCAGTACTTC,CASSGQNQETQYF
TRBV25-1,TRBD2,TRBJ2-1,many,TGTGCCAGCAGTGATGTAGGACTAGTCGGCAATGAGCAGTTCTTC,CASSDVGLVGNEQFF
TRBV5-1,.,TRBJ1-4,.,TGCGCCAGCAGCTTGAGGTCCTCGGATGAAAAACTGTTTTTT,CASSLRSSDEKLFF
TRBV4-3,.,TRBJ1-3,many,TGCGCCAGCAGCCAAGAAGGCTCCGGGAGTGGAAACACCATATATTTT,CASSQEGSGSGNTIYF
TRBV2,.,TRBJ1-1,few,TGTGCCAGCAAGAAGAAGGAGGGGACCACTGAAGCTTTCTTT,CASKKKEGTTEAFF
TRBV28,.,TRBJ1-1,.,TGTGCCAGCAGTTCTTTTTCTCTCACTGAAGCTTTCTTT,CASSSFSLTEAFF
TRBV6-5,.,TRBJ2-2,.,TGTGCCAGCAGTAAATTTGGCGGGGAGCTGTTTTTT,CASSKFGGELFF
TRBV27,.,TRBJ2-7,.,TGTGCCAGCAGTGATACCCCTCCTGGGGAGCAGTACTTC,CASSDTPPGEQYF
TRBV2,TRBD1,TRBJ1-1,.,TGTGCCAGCGGGACAGTGAACACTGAAGCTTTCTTT,CASGTVNTEAFF
TRBV30,.,TRBJ2-3,.,TGTGCCTCCTCACTACTGGATACGCAGTATTTT,CASSLLDTQYF
TRBV15,TRBD1,TRBJ1-5,few,TGTGCCACCAGCAGACCTGGGACAGGGGGAGGTCAGCCCCAGCATTTT,CATSRPGTGGGQPQHF
TRBV27,TRBD2,TRBJ2-1,.,TGTGCCAGCAGTCTGGGACTAGCTGGAAATAATGAGCAGTTCTTC,CASSLGLAGNNEQFF
TRBV7-9,.,TRBJ2-1,.,TGTGCCAGCAGCTTGGAAGTCCGGGGGCCCCTCTTC,CASSLEVRGPLF
TRBV6-1,.,TRBJ2-5,few,TGTGCCAGCAGTTTGACGTGGCGAGAGACCCAGTACTTC,CASSLTWRETQYF
TRBV6-6,.,TRBJ2-3,.,TGTGCCAGCAGCGGCTTCACAGATACGCAGTATTTT,CASSGFTDTQYF
TRBV6-5,.,TRBJ1-1,few,TGTGCCAGCAGTTTCAAGATGGGCAACTCGAACACTGAAGCTTTCTTT,CASSFKMGNSNTEAFF
TRBV6-6,.,TRBJ1-2,.,TGTGCCAGCAGTGCGGGTTACCGGAACTATGGCTACACCTTC,CASSAGYRNYGYTF
TRBV30,.,TRBJ1-1,few,TGTGCCTGGGACAGGTCCCTCAACACTGAAGCTTTCTTT,CAWDRSLNTEAFF
TRBV6-4,TRBD1,TRBJ2-5,.,TGTGCCACCTTGGGACAGGGCGGGGAGACCCAGTACTTC,CATLGQGGETQYF
TRBV27,.,TRBJ1-1,.,TGTGCCAGCAGTTTAGTGGAGGGAAGGGACACTGAAGCTTTCTTT,CASSLVEGRDTEAFF
TRBV27,.,TRBJ2-7,few,TGTGCCAGCAGTTTGGTCACGGGACGGACCTACGAGCAGTACTTC,CASSLVTGRTYEQYF
TRBV4-1,TRBD1,TRBJ1-5,.,TGCGCCAGCAGCCATCCCGACAGGGGGCATCAGCCCCAGCATTTT,CASSHPDRGHQPQHF
TRBV28,.,TRBJ2-7,.,TGTGCCAGCAGTTCGGACGGTGTCAACCCCTACGAGCAGTACTTC,CASSSDGVNPYEQYF
TRBV19,TRBD1,TRBJ1-2,.,TGTGCCAGTAGTCCGGGACAGAGCTTCTATGGCTACACCTTC,CASSPGQSFYGYTF
TRBV11-2,.,TRBJ2-7,few,TGTGCCAGCAGCTTAGAGGGATTAGACAACGAGCAGTACTTC,CASSLEGLDNEQYF
TRBV9,TRBD2,TRBJ2-3,few,TGTGCCAGCTCAGCGGGAGTAGATACGCAGTATTTT,CASSAGVDTQYF
TRBV7-9,.,TRBJ2-2,few,TGTGCCAGCAGCACCAGCCCGGGGGAGCGAGGTTCCGGGGAGCTGTTTTTT,CASSTSPGERGSGELFF
TRBV7-3,.,TRBJ2-3,.,TGTGCCAGCAGCCCAAACTCAGGGGCGAATACGCAGTATTTT,CASSPNSGANTQYF
TRBV7-8,.,TRBJ2-1,.,TGTGCCAGCAGCCTCGCCGGGACCACAACCCTACGGGAGCAGTTCTTC,CASSLAGTTTLREQFF
TRBV28,.,TRBJ1-3,many,TGTGCCAGCAGTTTATCAGGGACCCGCGGAAACACCATATATTTT,CASSLSGTRGNTIYF
TRBV5-1,TRBD1,TRBJ1-4,.,TGCGCCAGCAGCTTCGACACAGGGGGCACTGAAAAACTGTTTTTT,CASSFDTGGTEKLFF
TRBV28,.,TRBJ1-3,many,TGTGCCAGCAGTGATGCCTCAGGTCCTATAGGGAACACCATATATTTT,CASSDASGPIGNTIYF
TRBV28,TRBD1,TRBJ1-2,few,TGTGCCAGCAGTCACTCCGGGACAGGGGGCACCTACACCTTC,CASSHSGTGGTYTF
TRBV14,.,TRBJ2-2,.,TGTGCCAGCAGCCAACCCAGGGGATCTACCGGGGAGCTGTTTTTT,CASSQPRGSTGELFF
TRBV7-3,.,TRBJ1-1,.,TGTGCCAGCAGCTTAATGTCTTCCGGGACTGAAGCTTTCTTT,CASSLMSSGTEAFF
TRBV27,TRBD2,TRBJ2-7,.,TGTGCCAGCAGCCCCGGACTAGCGGGAGTTAGAAAGTTATCCTACGAGCAGTACTTC,CASSPGLAGVRKLSYEQYF
TRBV7-2,.,TRBJ2-3,.,TGTGCCAGCAGTTACTCTAGCGCTGATACGCAGTATTTT,CASSYSSADTQYF
TRBV11-2,.,TRBJ2-1,.,TGTGCCAGCAGCTTAGCGTATGGTCAGGAGCAGTTCTTC,CASSLAYGQEQFF
TRBV5-5,.,TRBJ1-2,.,TGTGCCAGCAGCCCCACAGGGAATGGCTACACCTTC,CASSPTGNGYTF
TRBV11-2,.,TRBJ2-3,few,TGTGCCAGCAGCCACCGCCCCCTTTCAACAGAGCTACTCACAGATACGCAGTATTTT,CASSHRPLSTELLTDTQYF
TRBV5-1,.,TRBJ2-3,.,TGCGCCAGCAGTTTGGGGGCGGAGGCCGGCCCAGATACGCAGTATTTT,CASSLGAEAGPDTQYF
TRBV11-1,.,TRBJ2-3,many,TGTGCCAGCAGCTTAGCAAGAGGAGATACGCAGTATTTT,CASSLARGDTQYF
TRBV5-1,TRBD2,TRBJ2-3,few,TGCGCCAGCAGCTTGGGACTAGCGGGCTTTCGGGATACGCAGTATTTT,CASSLGLAGFRDTQYF
TRBV2,.,TRBJ1-5,.,TGTGCCAGCAGTGCCCCCGGGACGTGGACTCAGCCCCAGCATTTT,CASSAPGTWTQPQHF
TRBV6-5,.,TRBJ2-7,few,TGTGCCAGCAGTTACTCGTACGGGCACTACGAGCAGTACTTC,CASSYSYGHYEQYF
TRBV7-2,.,TRBJ1-1,few,TGTGCCAGCAGCTTAGCAGGGACGAGGGCTGAAGCTTTCTTT,CASSLAGTRAEAFF